The rows below give T cell receptor beta chains drawn from one sample of a study of post-analysis software for immune sequencing data. TCRdb passed the PCR reads through MiXCR, listing each CDR3 protein once. Found here are a few hundred thousand distinct CDR3 sequences, around 40% of them singletons; the top ten hold around 10%. Sequencing was carried out using blood. These receptors originate from a girl under 18 with multiple sclerosis. Both conserved end residues are part of each CDR3. Each record gives: V gene, D gene, J gene, clone size, CDR3 protein, CDR3 DNA. The D gene is left open where the match is weak. Size tells how often a clone was seen (once, few, many) or the class of an expanded clone, and some rows leave it out.

V: TRBV27
D: .
J: TRBJ1-4
size: .
CDR3: CASSPFLANEKLFF
DNA: TGTGCCAGCAGTCCATTCCTGGCGAATGAAAAACTGTTTTTT

V: TRBV20-1
D: .
J: TRBJ2-3
size: .
CDR3: CSARDGQSTDTQYF
DNA: TGCAGTGCTAGAGATGGGCAGTCCACGGATACGCAGTATTTT

V: TRBV28
D: .
J: TRBJ2-5
size: few
CDR3: CASSGEFRGRETQYF
DNA: TGTGCCAGCAGTGGGGAGTTCAGAGGTCGAGAGACCCAGTACTTC

V: TRBV12-3/TRBV12-4
D: .
J: TRBJ1-4
size: .
CDR3: CASSPGAGDGEKLFF
DNA: TGTGCCAGCAGCCCCGGGGCAGGGGACGGTGAAAAACTGTTTTTT

V: TRBV5-1
D: TRBD2
J: TRBJ2-1
size: .
CDR3: CASSVLTSEIYNEQFF
DNA: TGCGCCAGCAGCGTGCTAACTAGCGAGATCTACAATGAGCAGTTCTTC

V: TRBV29-1
D: .
J: TRBJ2-5
size: once
CDR3: CSYRAYNEQYF
DNA: TGCAGCTACCGCGCGTACAATGAGCAGTACTTC

V: TRBV11-2
D: TRBD1
J: TRBJ1-2
size: few
CDR3: CASLRTGYGYTF
DNA: TGTGCCAGCCTAAGGACAGGCTATGGCTACACCTTC

V: TRBV29-1
D: TRBD1
J: TRBJ1-2
size: .
CDR3: CSVVGTGGPSMDYTF
DNA: TGCAGCGTCGTCGGGACAGGGGGTCCCTCTATGGACTACACCTTC

V: TRBV5-6
D: .
J: TRBJ2-7
size: many
CDR3: CASSTDSTYEQYF
DNA: TGTGCCAGCAGCACGGACAGCACCTACGAGCAGTACTTC

V: TRBV25-1
D: .
J: TRBJ2-3
size: .
CDR3: CASSIRVTDTQYF
DNA: TGTGCCAGCAGTATTAGGGTCACAGATACGCAGTATTTT

V: TRBV3-1
D: .
J: TRBJ1-5
size: .
CDR3: CASSHGLSGAPQPQHF
DNA: TGTGCCAGCAGCCATGGTCTCTCGGGGGCGCCTCAGCCCCAGCATTTT

V: TRBV15
D: .
J: TRBJ2-5
size: .
CDR3: CATSRVGPTGPGETQYF
DNA: TGTGCCACCAGCAGAGTTGGTCCGACAGGACCTGGGGAGACCCAGTACTTC

V: TRBV10-3
D: TRBD1
J: TRBJ1-2
size: few
CDR3: CTISEMQGANYGYTF
DNA: TGTACCATCAGTGAGATGCAGGGGGCTAACTATGGCTACACCTTC

V: TRBV24-1
D: TRBD1
J: TRBJ2-7
size: .
CDR3: CATSSWTGTTYEQYF
DNA: TGTGCCACCAGTTCTTGGACAGGGACCACCTACGAGCAGTACTTC

V: TRBV2
D: .
J: TRBJ2-1
size: .
CDR3: CASMTYNEQFF
DNA: TGTGCCAGCATGACATACAATGAGCAGTTCTTC

V: TRBV29-1
D: .
J: TRBJ2-4
size: many
CDR3: CSVFEGAKNIQYF
DNA: TGCAGCGTTTTCGAGGGTGCCAAAAACATTCAGTACTTC

V: TRBV12-3/TRBV12-4
D: TRBD2
J: TRBJ2-3
size: .
CDR3: CASSSRVAGGAADTQYF
DNA: TGTGCCAGCAGCAGTCGGGTGGCGGGAGGTGCGGCAGATACGCAGTATTTT

V: TRBV25-1
D: .
J: TRBJ1-2
size: .
CDR3: CAGSPGPGYTF
DNA: TGTGCCGGCAGCCCTGGGCCTGGCTACACCTTC

V: TRBV15
D: .
J: TRBJ1-5
size: .
CDR3: CATSNTAVRMPQHF
DNA: TGTGCCACCAGCAATACAGCGGTTCGGATGCCCCAGCATTTT

V: TRBV3-1
D: .
J: TRBJ1-6
size: .
CDR3: CASSQMAAANSPLHF
DNA: TGTGCCAGCAGCCAAATGGCGGCAGCAAATTCACCCCTCCACTTT

V: TRBV6-5
D: .
J: TRBJ2-7
size: few
CDR3: CASSKGGPYEQYF
DNA: TGTGCCAGCAGTAAAGGGGGTCCCTACGAGCAGTACTTC

V: TRBV7-2
D: .
J: TRBJ2-1
size: few
CDR3: CASSTRDGQTQFF
DNA: TGTGCCAGCAGCACCCGGGACGGGCAGACCCAGTTCTTC

V: TRBV20-1
D: .
J: TRBJ2-5
size: .
CDR3: CSAREPAAKYQETQYF
DNA: TGCAGTGCTAGAGAACCAGCAGCAAAGTACCAAGAGACCCAGTACTTC

V: TRBV27
D: TRBD1
J: TRBJ1-2
size: .
CDR3: CASSLFGQGDYGYTF
DNA: TGTGCCAGCAGTTTATTTGGACAGGGGGACTATGGCTACACCTTC

V: TRBV4-2
D: TRBD1
J: TRBJ1-4
size: .
CDR3: CASSFRRQGASEKLFF
DNA: TGTGCCAGCAGCTTCCGCCGACAGGGGGCTTCTGAAAAACTGTTTTTT

V: TRBV27
D: TRBD1
J: TRBJ2-3
size: .
CDR3: CASSFRPRDRSRPDTQYF
DNA: TGTGCCAGCAGTTTCCGTCCCCGGGACAGGAGCCGACCAGATACGCAGTATTTT

V: TRBV5-1
D: TRBD1
J: TRBJ2-3
size: few
CDR3: CASTAGGMADTQYF
DNA: TGCGCCAGCACGGCAGGGGGAATGGCGGATACGCAGTATTTT

V: TRBV5-1
D: .
J: TRBJ2-1
size: .
CDR3: CASSLLYEQFF
DNA: TGCGCCAGCAGCTTGCTCTATGAGCAGTTCTTC

V: TRBV19
D: TRBD2
J: TRBJ2-1
size: .
CDR3: CASSIYLAGGYNEQFF
DNA: TGTGCCAGTAGTATATACCTAGCGGGAGGGTACAATGAGCAGTTCTTC

V: TRBV4-3
D: TRBD2
J: TRBJ2-1
size: .
CDR3: CASSQGRTSTGDDEQFF
DNA: TGCGCCAGCAGCCAAGGCCGGACTAGCACGGGTGACGATGAGCAGTTCTTC

V: TRBV4-1
D: TRBD2
J: TRBJ2-2
size: .
CDR3: CASSQGGLAGVNGELFF
DNA: TGCGCCAGCAGCCAAGGAGGACTAGCGGGAGTGAACGGGGAGCTGTTTTTT

V: TRBV5-1
D: .
J: TRBJ2-1
size: many
CDR3: CASSSTYNEQFF
DNA: TGCGCCAGCAGCTCGACTTACAATGAGCAGTTCTTC

V: TRBV9
D: .
J: TRBJ2-1
size: .
CDR3: CASSVIAQSYEQFF
DNA: TGTGCCAGCAGCGTAATTGCACAGTCCTACGAGCAGTTCTTC

V: TRBV20-1
D: .
J: TRBJ1-1
size: .
CDR3: CSAPPAGRRTEAFF
DNA: TGCAGTGCTCCCCCGGCCGGGCGACGCACTGAAGCTTTCTTT

V: TRBV6-2/TRBV6-3
D: .
J: TRBJ2-2
size: .
CDR3: CASSYSPNTGELFF
DNA: TGTGCCAGCAGTTACTCCCCAAACACCGGGGAGCTGTTTTTT

V: TRBV7-9
D: TRBD1
J: TRBJ1-1
size: few
CDR3: CASRWTGGTNTEAFF
DNA: TGTGCCAGCAGGTGGACAGGGGGGACGAACACTGAAGCTTTCTTT

V: TRBV20-1
D: .
J: TRBJ1-1
size: few
CDR3: CSASLGLTGAFF
DNA: TGCAGTGCTTCCCTGGGCCTCACTGGGGCTTTCTTT

V: TRBV7-2
D: TRBD1
J: TRBJ1-1
size: .
CDR3: CASSRDRVSEAFF
DNA: TGTGCCAGCAGCCGGGACAGGGTGAGTGAAGCTTTCTTT

V: TRBV29-1
D: .
J: TRBJ2-1
size: .
CDR3: CSARPSSHNEQFF
DNA: TGCAGCGCCCGACCGAGCTCCCACAATGAGCAGTTCTTC

V: TRBV10-2
D: TRBD2
J: TRBJ2-1
size: .
CDR3: CASSEFPSGNEQFF
DNA: TGCGCCAGCAGTGAGTTCCCTAGCGGCAATGAGCAGTTCTTC

V: TRBV5-1
D: .
J: TRBJ1-1
size: .
CDR3: CASSLDGGGGRTEAFF
DNA: TGCGCCAGCAGCTTGGATGGAGGGGGTGGCAGGACTGAAGCTTTCTTT

V: TRBV5-1
D: .
J: TRBJ2-1
size: .
CDR3: CASSSSVGGYEQFF
DNA: TGCGCCAGCAGCTCCAGTGTGGGTGGCTATGAGCAGTTCTTC

V: TRBV7-9
D: .
J: TRBJ2-5
size: .
CDR3: CASSFPAGQYQETQYF
DNA: TGTGCCAGCAGTTTCCCGGCAGGGCAGTACCAAGAGACCCAGTACTTC

V: TRBV12-3/TRBV12-4
D: .
J: TRBJ2-7
size: .
CDR3: CASSLGGRGGEQYF
DNA: TGTGCCAGCAGCCTTGGGGGCAGGGGCGGCGAGCAGTACTTC

V: TRBV28
D: .
J: TRBJ1-2
size: few
CDR3: CASGQLYGYTF
DNA: TGTGCCAGTGGACAGTTATATGGCTACACCTTC

V: TRBV5-5
D: .
J: TRBJ1-5
size: .
CDR3: CASSSTQYSSPNQPQHF
DNA: TGTGCCAGCAGCTCCACGCAATACAGTTCCCCCAATCAGCCCCAGCATTTT